The TCR beta chain under discussion was sequenced for a study of vaccination effects on CD4 cells after COVID-19. General study results and limits: The study found that only 1 of 255 vaccine-induced clones from healthy vaccinees cross-reacted with common cold coronaviruses.

This clone has only one observation. Its antigen is still unknown. Viral peptide pools were used in the ViraFEST assay to expand antigen-specific CD4+ T cells, and sequencing came afterward. Culturing for 10 days preceded CD4+ T cell isolation. Each vaccine recipient was nucleocapsid antibody negative and had no prior SARS-CoV-2 infection. With V trimmed by 10 bases and J by 2 bases, 5 bases remained unmatched. There are 13 residues in the CDR3. The germline V gene encodes CDR1 WSHSY and CDR2 SAAADI. The repertoire was sequenced with immunoSEQ multiplex PCR; TCRdb's copy has only in-frame clones and lacks some. This table has about 52,000 clones, nearly 80% appearing once.

Source: CD4+ T cells from PBMCs cultured with HCoV-OC43 spike peptides, taken before COVID-19 vaccination. The subset was: HCoV-OC43 spike overlapping peptide pool stimulation. The sequence was obtained from a human donor who received a COVID-19 vaccine. J is TRBJ2-1 and V is TRBV10-2, with 7 bases that match TRBD1. CDR3 amino acids: CAIQGNPYNEQFF. CDR3 DNA: TGCGCCATACAGGGGAACCCCTACAATGAGCAGTTCTTC.